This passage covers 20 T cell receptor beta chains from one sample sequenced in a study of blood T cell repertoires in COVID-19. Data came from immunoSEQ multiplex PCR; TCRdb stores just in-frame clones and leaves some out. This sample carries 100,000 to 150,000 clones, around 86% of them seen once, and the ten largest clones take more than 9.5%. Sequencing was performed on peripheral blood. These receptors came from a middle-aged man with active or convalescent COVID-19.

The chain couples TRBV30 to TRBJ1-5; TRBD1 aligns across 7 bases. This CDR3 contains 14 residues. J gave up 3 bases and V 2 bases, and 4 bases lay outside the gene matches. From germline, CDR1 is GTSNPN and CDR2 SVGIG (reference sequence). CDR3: CAWSRTGLNQPQHF. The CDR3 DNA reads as TGTGCCTGGAGTAGGACAGGACTCAATCAGCCCCAGCATTTT. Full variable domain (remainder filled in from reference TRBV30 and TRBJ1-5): SQTIHQWPATLVQPVGSPLSLECTVEGTSNPNLYWYRQAAGRGLQLLFYSVGIGQISSEVPQNLSASRPQDRQFILSSKKLLLSDSGFYLCAWSRTGLNQPQHFGDGTRLSIL.

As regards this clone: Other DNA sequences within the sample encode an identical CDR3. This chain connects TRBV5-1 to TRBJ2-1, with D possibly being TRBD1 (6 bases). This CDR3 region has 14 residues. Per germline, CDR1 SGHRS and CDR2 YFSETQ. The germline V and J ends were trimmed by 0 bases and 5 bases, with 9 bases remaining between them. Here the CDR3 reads CASSLGQENNEQFF. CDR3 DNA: TGCGCCAGCAGCTTGGGACAGGAGAACAATGAGCAGTTCTTC.

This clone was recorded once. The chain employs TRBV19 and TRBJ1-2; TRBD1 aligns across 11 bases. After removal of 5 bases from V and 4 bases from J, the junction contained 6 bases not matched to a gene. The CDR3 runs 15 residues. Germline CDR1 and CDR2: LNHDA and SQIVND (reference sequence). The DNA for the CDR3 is TGTGCCAGTAGTGCCCAGGGGACAGGGGGCTATGGCTACACCTTC. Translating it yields CASSAQGTGGYGYTF.

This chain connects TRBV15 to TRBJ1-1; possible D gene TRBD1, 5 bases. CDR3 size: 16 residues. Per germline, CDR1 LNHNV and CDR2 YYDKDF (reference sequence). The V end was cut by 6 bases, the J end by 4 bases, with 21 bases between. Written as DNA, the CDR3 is TGTGCCACCAGAACTCCGAATCCTCAGGGAGGCACTGAAGCTTTCTTT. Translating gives CATRTPNPQGGTEAFF.

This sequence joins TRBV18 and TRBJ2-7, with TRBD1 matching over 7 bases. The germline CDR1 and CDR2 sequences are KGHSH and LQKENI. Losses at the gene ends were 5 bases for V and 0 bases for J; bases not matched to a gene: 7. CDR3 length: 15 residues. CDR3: CASSSGQASSYEQYF. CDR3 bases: TGTGCCAGCTCATCAGGACAGGCGAGCTCCTACGAGCAGTACTTC.

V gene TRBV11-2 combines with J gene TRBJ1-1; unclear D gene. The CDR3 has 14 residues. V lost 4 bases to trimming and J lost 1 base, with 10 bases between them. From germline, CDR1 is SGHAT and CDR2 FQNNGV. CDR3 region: CASSSAYQNTEAFF. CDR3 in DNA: TGTGCCAGCAGCTCAGCGTACCAGAACACTGAAGCTTTCTTT.

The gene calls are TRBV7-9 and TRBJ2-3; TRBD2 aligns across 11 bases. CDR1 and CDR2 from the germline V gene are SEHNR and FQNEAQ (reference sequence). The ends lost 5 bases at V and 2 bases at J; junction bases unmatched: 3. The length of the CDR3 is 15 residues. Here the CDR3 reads CASSQLAGVTDTQYF. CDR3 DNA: TGTGCCAGCAGCCAACTAGCGGGGGTCACAGATACGCAGTATTTT.

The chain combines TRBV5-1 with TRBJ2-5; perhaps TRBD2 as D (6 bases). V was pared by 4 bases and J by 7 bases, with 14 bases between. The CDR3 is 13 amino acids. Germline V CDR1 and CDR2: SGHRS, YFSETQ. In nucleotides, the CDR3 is TGCGCCAGCAGCAAGGACCCGGAGGGGACCCAGTACTTC. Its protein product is CASSKDPEGTQYF.

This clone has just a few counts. CDR3 DNA: TGCAGCGTTGGACAGGGTTCAACTAATGAAAAACTGTTTTTT. This sequence encodes CSVGQGSTNEKLFF. The chain is built from TRBV29-1 and TRBJ1-4; 7 bases are a match to TRBD1. The V and J ends lost 4 bases and 0 bases, in that order; junction bases with no gene match: 2. CDR3 length: 14 residues. Germline loops: CDR1 SQVTM, CDR2 ANQGSEA.

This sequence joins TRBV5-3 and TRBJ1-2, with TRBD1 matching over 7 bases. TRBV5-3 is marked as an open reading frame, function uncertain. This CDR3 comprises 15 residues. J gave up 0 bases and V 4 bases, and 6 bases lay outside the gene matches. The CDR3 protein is CARSGRDSSNYGYTF. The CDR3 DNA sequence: TGTGCCAGAAGCGGCCGGGACAGCTCTAACTATGGCTACACCTTC.

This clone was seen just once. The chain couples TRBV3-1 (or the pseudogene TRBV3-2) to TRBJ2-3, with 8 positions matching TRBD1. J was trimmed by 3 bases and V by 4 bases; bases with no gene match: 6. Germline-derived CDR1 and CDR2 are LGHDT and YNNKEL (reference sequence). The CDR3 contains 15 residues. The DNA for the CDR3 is TGTGCCAGCAGCCGAACACAGGGGGTTACAGATACGCAGTATTTT. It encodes CASSRTQGVTDTQYF.

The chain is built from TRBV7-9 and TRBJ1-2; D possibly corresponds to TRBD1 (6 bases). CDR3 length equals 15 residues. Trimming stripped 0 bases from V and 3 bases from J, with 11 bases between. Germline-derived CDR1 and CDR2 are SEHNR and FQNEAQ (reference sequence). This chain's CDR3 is CASSLAEQGDYGYTF. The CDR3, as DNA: TGTGCCAGCAGCTTAGCAGAACAGGGAGACTATGGCTACACCTTC.

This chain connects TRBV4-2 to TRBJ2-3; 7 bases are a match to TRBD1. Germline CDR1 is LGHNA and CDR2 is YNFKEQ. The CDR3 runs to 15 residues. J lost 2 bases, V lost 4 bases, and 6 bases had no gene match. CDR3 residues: CASSPLTGSTDTQYF. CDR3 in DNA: TGTGCCAGCAGCCCGTTGACAGGGTCCACAGATACGCAGTATTTT.

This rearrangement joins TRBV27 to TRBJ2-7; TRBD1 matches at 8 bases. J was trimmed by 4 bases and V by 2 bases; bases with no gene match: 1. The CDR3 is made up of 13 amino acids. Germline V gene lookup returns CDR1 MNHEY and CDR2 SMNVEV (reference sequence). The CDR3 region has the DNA TGTGCCAGCAGTTTAACAGGGGGATACGAGCAGTACTTC. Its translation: CASSLTGGYEQYF.

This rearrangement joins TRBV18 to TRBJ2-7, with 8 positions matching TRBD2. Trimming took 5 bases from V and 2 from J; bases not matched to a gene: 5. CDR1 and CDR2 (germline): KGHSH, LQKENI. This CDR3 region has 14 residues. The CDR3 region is CASSTGGGTYEQYF. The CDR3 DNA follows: TGTGCCAGCTCAACCGGGGGGGGAACCTACGAGCAGTACTTC.

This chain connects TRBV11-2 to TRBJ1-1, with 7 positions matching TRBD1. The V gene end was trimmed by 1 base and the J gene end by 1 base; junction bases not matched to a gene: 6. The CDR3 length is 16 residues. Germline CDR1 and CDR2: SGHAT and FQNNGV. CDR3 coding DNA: TGTGCCAGCAGCTTAGGCCCCGGACAGGCGAACACTGAAGCTTTCTTT. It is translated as CASSLGPGQANTEAFF.

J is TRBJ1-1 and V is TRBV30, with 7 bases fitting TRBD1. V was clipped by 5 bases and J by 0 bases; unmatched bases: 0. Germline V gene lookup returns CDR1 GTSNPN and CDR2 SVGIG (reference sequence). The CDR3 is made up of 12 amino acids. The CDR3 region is CAWGQVNTEAFF. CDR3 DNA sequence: TGTGCCTGGGGACAGGTGAACACTGAAGCTTTCTTT.

The CDR3 sequence: CASSLSQSLGSPLHF. CDR3 in DNA: TGTGCCAGCAGCTTGAGTCAAAGCCTCGGGTCACCCCTCCACTTT. This chain connects TRBV5-4 to TRBJ1-6, with D unclear. The CDR3 extends over 15 amino acids. The germline V and J ends were trimmed by 1 base and 10 bases, with 15 bases remaining between them. The germline V gene encodes CDR1 SGHNT and CDR2 YYREEE (reference sequence).

The CDR3 nucleotides read TGTGCCAGCTTTTCCGGGACAGGAAATTCACCCCTCCACTTT. This codes for CASFSGTGNSPLHF. V gene TRBV2 combines with J gene TRBJ1-6; 8 positions match TRBD1. Losses at the gene ends were 8 bases for V and 7 bases for J; bases not matched to a gene: 7. This CDR3 spans 14 amino acids. The germline CDR1 and CDR2 sequences are SNHLY and FYNNEI. The full variable domain, rest sourced from reference TRBV2 and TRBJ1-6, is EPEVTQTPSHQVTQMGQEVILRCVPISNHLYFYWYRQILGQKVEFLVSFYNNEISEKSEIFDDQFSVERPDGSNFTLKIRSTKLEDSAMYFCASFSGTGNSPLHFGNGTRLTVT.

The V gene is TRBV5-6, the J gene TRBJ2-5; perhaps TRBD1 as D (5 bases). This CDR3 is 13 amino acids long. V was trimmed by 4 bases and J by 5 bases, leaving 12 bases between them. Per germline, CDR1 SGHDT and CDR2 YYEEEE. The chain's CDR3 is CASSLQGRETQYF. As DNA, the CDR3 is TGTGCCAGCAGCCTTCAGGGCCGGGAGACCCAGTACTTC.